Listed below are T cell receptor beta chains from one sample, sequenced in a study of regulatory T cells in long-lasting Graves disease. TCRdb ran MiXCR on the multiplex PCR reads and lists one entry per CDR3 protein. Of 390,000 or so distinct CDR3 sequences listed, about 23% are singletons. Source: peripheral blood mononuclear cells (PBMCs), taken when the disease was refractory, from a patient treated with antithyroid drugs. These receptors originate from a middle-aged woman with Graves disease. Both conserved end residues are part of each CDR3. Fields, in order: clone size, D gene, CDR3 length, V gene, J gene, CDR3 DNA, CDR3 protein. The D gene is left open where the match is weak. The size of a clone is reported for some rows only, either as once, few or many, or as a class for expanded clones.

>many|.|14|TRBV28|TRBJ1-1
TGTGCCAGCAGCTCGGGCAGCATGAACACTGAAGCTTTCTTT
CASSSGSMNTEAFF
>.|.|14|TRBV14|TRBJ1-4
TGTGCCAGCAGCCTAGAGTGGGGTCATGAAAAACTGTTTTTT
CASSLEWGHEKLFF
>many|TRBD2|13|TRBV28|TRBJ2-7
TGTGCCAGCCGGGAGCGGGAGGGCTACGAGCAGTACTTC
CASREREGYEQYF
>few|.|13|TRBV19|TRBJ2-5
TGTGCCAGTAGTCCAGACATCCAAGAGACCCAGTACTTC
CASSPDIQETQYF
>many|.|14|TRBV28|TRBJ1-6
TGTGCCAGCAGTTTAGGGGCGATGGGTTCACCCCTCCACTTT
CASSLGAMGSPLHF
>.|TRBD1|14|TRBV6-2/TRBV6-3|TRBJ2-2
TGTGCCAGCGAGACAGGGGATAGCACCGGGGAGCTGTTTTTT
CASETGDSTGELFF
>many|.|12|TRBV11-2|TRBJ2-5
TGTGCCAGCAGCCCAGGGTTCGGAGGCCAGTACTTC
CASSPGFGGQYF
>few|TRBD2|16|TRBV4-1|TRBJ2-2
TGCGCCAGCAGCCAATTGACTAGCGGGAACACCGGGGAGCTGTTTTTT
CASSQLTSGNTGELFF
>many|TRBD1|15|TRBV28|TRBJ2-5
TGTGCCAGCAGTTCCCCAGGGGGCTCTCAAGAGACCCAGTACTTC
CASSSPGGSQETQYF
>.|TRBD2|18|TRBV6-5|TRBJ2-5
TGTGCCAGCAGTTACTTAGGGACTAGCGGGATCTTACAAGAGACCCAGTACTTC
CASSYLGTSGILQETQYF
>.|TRBD2|15|TRBV6-1|TRBJ2-7
TGTGCCAGCATTCGCGGGAGGGCCGCCTCCTACGAGCAGTACTTC
CASIRGRAASYEQYF
>.|.|15|TRBV6-1|TRBJ1-5
TGTGCCAGCAGACTCGGGTGGGGCGGCAATCAGCCCCAGCATTTT
CASRLGWGGNQPQHF
>.|TRBD1|14|TRBV5-1|TRBJ1-1
TGCGCCAGCAGCTCTGGGACAGTCGACACTGAAGCTTTCTTT
CASSSGTVDTEAFF
>few|TRBD1|17|TRBV19|TRBJ1-3
TGTGCCAGTAGTATCGGGGACAGGCCTCTCTCTGGAAACACCATATATTTT
CASSIGDRPLSGNTIYF
>few|.|13|TRBV28|TRBJ2-1
TGTGCCAGCAGTTTGTGGGGGAAGAATGAGCAGTTCTTC
CASSLWGKNEQFF
>.|TRBD2|12|TRBV29-1|TRBJ2-1
TGCAGCGTTATATTAGCGGGAGTAGAGCAGTTCTTC
CSVILAGVEQFF
>few|TRBD2|17|TRBV10-1|TRBJ2-2
TGCGCCAGCAGTGAGTCGACGGCGGGAGAAGGTACCGGGGAGCTGTTTTTT
CASSESTAGEGTGELFF
>.|.|15|TRBV10-3|TRBJ1-2
TGTGCCATCAGTCCAAACCTTGCAGCTAACTATGGCTACACCTTC
CAISPNLAANYGYTF
>.|.|15|TRBV6-2/TRBV6-3|TRBJ2-7
TGTGCCAGCAGTTACTCAAGTCACGGGTCCTACGAGCAGTACTTC
CASSYSSHGSYEQYF
>.|TRBD1|18|TRBV7-9|TRBJ2-7
TGTGCCAGCAGCTTAGGAAGTGTGACAGGGGATTTCTCCTACGAGCAGTACTTC
CASSLGSVTGDFSYEQYF
>many|TRBD2|16|TRBV11-2|TRBJ2-2
TGTGCCAGCAGCTCGTTTTCTAGCGGGAGGACCGGGGAGCTGTTTTTT
CASSSFSSGRTGELFF
>.|.|16|TRBV28|TRBJ2-1
TGTGCCAGCAGTCAGTGGGACCAAGGCTCCTACAATGAGCAGTTCTTC
CASSQWDQGSYNEQFF
>.|.|12|TRBV18|TRBJ2-7
TGTGCCAGCTCACTCAGTGTCGGGGAGCAGTACTTC
CASSLSVGEQYF
>.|TRBD1|15|TRBV4-2|TRBJ2-7
TGTGCCAGCAGCCAAGGCGGGACAGGGGGCAACGAGCAGTACTTC
CASSQGGTGGNEQYF
>many|TRBD1|16|TRBV12-3/TRBV12-4|TRBJ1-1
TGTGCCAGCAGTAAAAGACAGGGTTATTTGAACACTGAAGCTTTCTTT
CASSKRQGYLNTEAFF
>.|.|16|TRBV28|TRBJ2-2
TGTGCCAGCTCCCAAGCAGCGGCAGGGTACTTCGGGGAGCTGTTTTTT
CASSQAAAGYFGELFF
>many|.|16|TRBV7-8|TRBJ1-5
TGTGCCAGCAGCTTAGTTCCCCAAGTCAATGGTCAGCCCCAGCATTTT
CASSLVPQVNGQPQHF
>.|.|15|TRBV2|TRBJ2-3
TGTGCCAGCCGGACCGGTTACACAAACACAGATACGCAGTATTTT
CASRTGYTNTDTQYF
>few|TRBD2|13|TRBV29-1|TRBJ2-7
TGCAGCGCCGAAGGCGGGAGGGCCTACGAGCAGTACTTC
CSAEGGRAYEQYF
>.|TRBD2|20|TRBV12-3/TRBV12-4|TRBJ2-3
TGTGCCAGCAGTCCTAGCCTCGGGACTAGCGGGGACTATAGCACAGATACGCAGTATTTT
CASSPSLGTSGDYSTDTQYF
>.|.|11|TRBV30|TRBJ1-1
TGTGCCTGGTATCGGTGGGTGGGAGCTTTCTTT
CAWYRWVGAFF
>many|TRBD1|13|TRBV10-3|TRBJ2-7
TGTGCCATCACCCCTGGACAGGGCTACGAGCAGTACTTC
CAITPGQGYEQYF
>.|.|17|TRBV12-3/TRBV12-4|TRBJ1-1
TGTGCCAGCAGTTTAGCGTCCTATTCCGTCAGAGACACTGAAGCTTTCTTT
CASSLASYSVRDTEAFF
>.|TRBD1|15|TRBV6-1|TRBJ1-3
TGTGCCAGCAGTACCGGGACAGTCTCTGGAAACACCATATATTTT
CASSTGTVSGNTIYF
>many|.|14|TRBV20-1|TRBJ2-7
TGCAGTGCTAGCTTAACTCTGAGCTCCTACGAGCAGTACTTC
CSASLTLSSYEQYF
>many|.|13|TRBV28|TRBJ2-2
TGTGCCAGCAGTTTAAGTCTGGCCGTGGAGCTGTTTTTT
CASSLSLAVELFF
>.|TRBD2|15|TRBV5-6|TRBJ2-7
TGTGCCAGCAGCTTGGCTCTAGCGGGGTCCTACGAGCAGTACTTC
CASSLALAGSYEQYF